The clone carrying this T cell receptor (beta chain) was picked up one time. What it binds is not known. The CDR3 contains 12 residues. Trimming took off 6 bases at V and 5 bases at J, with 11 bases between the two ends. Germline loops: CDR1 MNHEY, CDR2 SMNVEV (reference sequence). With ten immunoSEQ deep assay plates, unsorted PBMC DNA underwent sequencing. Assay used: immunoSEQ multiplex PCR; TCRdb lists only in-frame clones, some missing. The sample has about 490,000 clones, over 65% seen once. Genomic DNA for unsorted samples was obtained from around 94 million PBMCs. The data derive from a study of shared clonotypes between healthy human individuals. Study-level findings and limits: Collection of samples was limited to blood; tissue repertoires likely differ.

This chain connects TRBV27 to TRBJ2-7; no definite D call. The origin of this receptor is a woman in her 40s in good health. Some clones in this sample may be carry-over from other donors' samples. The specimen was PBMCs. CDR3 in DNA: TGTGCCAGCAGCTCGGTCAATAACGAGCAGTACTTC. Translation: CASSSVNNEQYF.